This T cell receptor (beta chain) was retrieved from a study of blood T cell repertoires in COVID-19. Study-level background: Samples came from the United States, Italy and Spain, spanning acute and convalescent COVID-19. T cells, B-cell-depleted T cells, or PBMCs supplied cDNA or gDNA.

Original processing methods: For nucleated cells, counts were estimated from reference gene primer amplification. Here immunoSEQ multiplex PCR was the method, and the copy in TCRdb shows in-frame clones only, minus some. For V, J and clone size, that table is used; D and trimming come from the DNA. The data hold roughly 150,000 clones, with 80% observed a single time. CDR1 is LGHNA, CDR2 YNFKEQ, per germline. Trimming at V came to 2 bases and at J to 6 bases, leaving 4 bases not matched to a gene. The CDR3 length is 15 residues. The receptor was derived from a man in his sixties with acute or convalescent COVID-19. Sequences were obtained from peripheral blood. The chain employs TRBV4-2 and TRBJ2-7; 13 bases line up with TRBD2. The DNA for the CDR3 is TGTGCCAGCAGCCAACACACTAGCGGGGGGGTCGAGCAGTACTTC. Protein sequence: CASSQHTSGGVEQYF.